The 12 T cell receptor beta chains below were found in one sample sequenced in a study of blood T cells in healthy people across ages. Alongside a J-beta primer mix, a sample-barcoded 5' primer served in a second PCR lasting 7 to 11 cycles. A single record per CDR3 protein comes from TCRdb applying MiXCR to the 5' RACE reads. The profile shows around 820,000 distinct CDR3 sequences, about 25% of them singletons. A further study also used this sample, focusing on T cells of mothers and their children.

Sequenced: blood. The origin of the receptors is a boy between 10 and 17 years old in good health.

In its sample, this clonotype was seen a few times. The chain couples TRBV4-1 to TRBJ2-7, with 13 bases aligning to TRBD2. Looked up from germline, CDR1 is MGHRA and CDR2 is YSYEKL. The CDR3 has 17 residues. Germline trimming cut 2 bases from V and 0 bases from J; bases unmatched to any gene: 4. The CDR3 sequence is CASSQPTSGRGSYEQYF. CDR3 sequence (DNA): TGCGCCAGCAGCCAACCCACTAGCGGGAGGGGCTCCTACGAGCAGTACTTC.

There are a few counts of this clonotype. The V and J genes are TRBV6-2 or TRBV6-3 and TRBJ2-7; D might be TRBD1 (5 bases). Germline-derived CDR1 and CDR2 are MNHEY and SVGEGT. CDR3 length: 15 residues. The V end was cut by 2 bases, the J end by 2 bases, with 13 bases between. The CDR3 DNA reads TGTGCCAGCAGTTACGGCCTGCGCAGGGCCTACGAGCAGTACTTC. This sequence encodes CASSYGLRRAYEQYF.

This chain links TRBV7-9 with TRBJ1-2; D call uncertain. The germline V gene has CDR1 SEHNR and CDR2 FQNEAQ (reference sequence). V lost 1 base and J lost 3, with 12 bases in between. The CDR3 totals 15 residues. CDR3: CASSLEEGPHYGYTF. For the CDR3, the DNA is TGTGCCAGCAGCTTAGAGGAGGGCCCACACTATGGCTACACCTTC.

In DNA, the CDR3 is TGTGCCAGCACCCAGAGGACAGATACGCAGTATTTT. It specifies CASTQRTDTQYF. The rearrangement uses TRBV6-2 or TRBV6-3 and TRBJ2-3, with no clear D. V lost 7 bases and J lost 3, with 8 bases in between. The CDR3 has 12 residues. The germline CDR1 and CDR2 sequences are MNHEY and SVGEGT.

J is TRBJ2-5 and V is TRBV5-1; maybe TRBD2 (6 bases). Near its end, the DNA agrees better with TRBJ2-7, so the J call may be wrong. The germline gives CDR1 SGHRS, CDR2 YFSETQ. CDR3 length equals 15 residues. CDR3 nucleotide sequence: TGCGCCAGCAGCTCCGGGGGTCCCGAGGCCTACGAGCAGTACTTC. It specifies CASSSGGPEAYEQYF.

This clonotype appeared a few times. For the CDR3, the DNA is TGTGCCAGCAGTTCCATGGACAGGGCTCGGGGCTACACCTTC. Protein: CASSSMDRARGYTF. This chain uses TRBV6-5 with TRBJ1-2, with TRBD1 matching over 8 bases. Germline-derived CDR1 and CDR2 are MNHEY and SVGAGI. The V and J ends lost 4 bases and 8 bases, in that order; junction bases with no gene match: 9. This CDR3 is 14 amino acids long.

This clonotype occurred a few times. The V call is TRBV6-2 or TRBV6-3, the J call TRBJ1-5; TRBD1 agrees at 9 bases. The CDR3 is 17 amino acids. Germline V gene lookup returns CDR1 MNHEY and CDR2 SVGEGT. The V segment lost 6 bases and the J segment 0 bases; nucleotides outside the gene matches: 9. The CDR3 sequence is CASSPGQGGYSNQPQHF. In nucleotides, the CDR3 is TGTGCCAGCAGCCCGGGACAGGGTGGTTATAGCAATCAGCCCCAGCATTTT.

The chain uses TRBV5-1 and TRBJ2-7, with 10 nucleotides matching TRBD1. Trimming at V came to 4 bases and at J to 5 bases, leaving 6 bases not matched to a gene. The germline CDR1 and CDR2 sequences are SGHRS and YFSETQ. The CDR3 extends over 14 amino acids. CDR3 coding DNA: TGCGCCAGCAGCCCGGGGACAGGGGTCCACGAGCAGTACTTC. Protein sequence: CASSPGTGVHEQYF.

The rearrangement joins TRBV20-1 to TRBJ2-1; possibly TRBD1 for D (6 bases). From germline, CDR1 is DFQATT and CDR2 SNEGSKA (reference sequence). This CDR3 comprises 13 residues. Trimming pared 6 bases from V and 5 bases from J, leaving 14 bases between. CDR3: CSAASRTDNEQFF. CDR3 in DNA: TGCAGTGCAGCGAGTAGGACAGACAATGAGCAGTTCTTC.

This clonotype was counted many times. The gene calls are TRBV20-1 and TRBJ2-3; D is uncertain. Germline CDR1 and CDR2: DFQATT and SNEGSKA (reference sequence). Between the trimmed V and J ends, which lost 7 bases and 1 base, there was a span of 12 bases. CDR3 size: 13 residues. The CDR3, as DNA: TGCAGTGTGTATGGCGGCGGCACAGATACGCAGTATTTT. Residues: CSVYGGGTDTQYF.

The CDR3 spells CASTLGGLAGYEQYF. The CDR3 DNA is TGTGCCAGCACCCTTGGCGGACTAGCGGGCTACGAGCAGTACTTC. The chain couples TRBV12-3 or TRBV12-4 to TRBJ2-7; 11 bases are shared with TRBD2. The CDR3 runs to 15 residues. The J segment lost 3 bases and the V segment lost 7 bases, leaving 8 bases of the junction unmatched.

The chain combines TRBV6-2 or TRBV6-3 with TRBJ2-7; D is undetermined. The CDR3 is 13 residues long. V gave up 0 bases and J gave up 2 bases, with 5 bases separating them. Per the germline V gene, CDR1 is MNHEY and CDR2 is SVGEGT. The CDR3 here is CASSYSVPYEQYF. Here the CDR3 DNA reads TGTGCCAGCAGTTACTCAGTCCCCTACGAGCAGTACTTC.